The present T cell receptor (beta chain) was sequenced within a study of control samples from healthy donors and cancer patients. Sequencing used immunoSEQ multiplex PCR; TCRdb keeps in-frame clones, though not all of them. Among approximately 110,000 clones listed, roughly nine tenths were seen once. After removal of 3 bases from V and 0 bases from J, the junction contained 6 bases not matched to a gene. This CDR3 region has 16 residues. CDR1 and CDR2 (germline): SGDLS, YYNGEE. The chain is built from TRBV9 and TRBJ2-3; 8 nucleotides match TRBD2. Sequencing input: blood. The clonotype originates from a young woman in good health. This chain's CDR3 is CASSGGGTSSTDTQYF. CDR3 DNA: TGTGCCAGCAGCGGCGGGGGGACTTCTAGCACAGATACGCAGTATTTT.